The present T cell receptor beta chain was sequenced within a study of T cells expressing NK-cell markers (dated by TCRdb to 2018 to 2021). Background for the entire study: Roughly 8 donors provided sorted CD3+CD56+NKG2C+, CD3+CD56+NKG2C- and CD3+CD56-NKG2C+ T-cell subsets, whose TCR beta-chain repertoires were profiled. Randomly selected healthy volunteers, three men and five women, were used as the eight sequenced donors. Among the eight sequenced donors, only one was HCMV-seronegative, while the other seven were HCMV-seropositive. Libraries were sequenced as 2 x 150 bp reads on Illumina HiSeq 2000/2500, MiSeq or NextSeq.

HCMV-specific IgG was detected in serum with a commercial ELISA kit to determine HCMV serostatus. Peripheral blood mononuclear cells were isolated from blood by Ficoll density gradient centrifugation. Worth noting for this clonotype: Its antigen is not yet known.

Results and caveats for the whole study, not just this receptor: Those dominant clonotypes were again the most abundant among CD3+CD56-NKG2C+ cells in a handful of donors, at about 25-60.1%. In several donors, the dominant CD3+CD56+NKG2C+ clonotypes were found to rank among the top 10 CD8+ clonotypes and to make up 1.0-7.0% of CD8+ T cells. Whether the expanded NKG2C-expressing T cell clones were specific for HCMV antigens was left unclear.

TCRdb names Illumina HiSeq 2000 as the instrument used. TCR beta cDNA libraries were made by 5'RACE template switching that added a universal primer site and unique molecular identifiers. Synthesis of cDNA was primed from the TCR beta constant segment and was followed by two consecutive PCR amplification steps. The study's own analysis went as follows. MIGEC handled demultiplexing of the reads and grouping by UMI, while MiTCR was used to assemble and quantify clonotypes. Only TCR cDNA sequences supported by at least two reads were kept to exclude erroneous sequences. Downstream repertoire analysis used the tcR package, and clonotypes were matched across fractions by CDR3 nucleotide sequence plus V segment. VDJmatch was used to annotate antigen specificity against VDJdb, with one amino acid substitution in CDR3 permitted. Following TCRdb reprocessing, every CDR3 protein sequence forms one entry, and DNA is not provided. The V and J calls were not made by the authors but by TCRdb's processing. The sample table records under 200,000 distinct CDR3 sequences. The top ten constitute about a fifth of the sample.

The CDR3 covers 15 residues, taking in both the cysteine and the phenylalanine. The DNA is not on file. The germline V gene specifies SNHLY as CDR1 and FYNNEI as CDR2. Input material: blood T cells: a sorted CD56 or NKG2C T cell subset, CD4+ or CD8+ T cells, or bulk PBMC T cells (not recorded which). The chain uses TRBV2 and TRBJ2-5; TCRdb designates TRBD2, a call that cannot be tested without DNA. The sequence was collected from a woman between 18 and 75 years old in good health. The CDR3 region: CASSDLVAGQETQYF. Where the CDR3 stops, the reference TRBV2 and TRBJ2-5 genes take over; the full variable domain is EPEVTQTPSHQVTQMGQEVILRCVPISNHLYFYWYRQILGQKVEFLVSFYNNEISEKSEIFDDQFSVERPDGSNFTLKIRSTKLEDSAMYFCASSDLVAGQETQYFGPGTRLLVL.